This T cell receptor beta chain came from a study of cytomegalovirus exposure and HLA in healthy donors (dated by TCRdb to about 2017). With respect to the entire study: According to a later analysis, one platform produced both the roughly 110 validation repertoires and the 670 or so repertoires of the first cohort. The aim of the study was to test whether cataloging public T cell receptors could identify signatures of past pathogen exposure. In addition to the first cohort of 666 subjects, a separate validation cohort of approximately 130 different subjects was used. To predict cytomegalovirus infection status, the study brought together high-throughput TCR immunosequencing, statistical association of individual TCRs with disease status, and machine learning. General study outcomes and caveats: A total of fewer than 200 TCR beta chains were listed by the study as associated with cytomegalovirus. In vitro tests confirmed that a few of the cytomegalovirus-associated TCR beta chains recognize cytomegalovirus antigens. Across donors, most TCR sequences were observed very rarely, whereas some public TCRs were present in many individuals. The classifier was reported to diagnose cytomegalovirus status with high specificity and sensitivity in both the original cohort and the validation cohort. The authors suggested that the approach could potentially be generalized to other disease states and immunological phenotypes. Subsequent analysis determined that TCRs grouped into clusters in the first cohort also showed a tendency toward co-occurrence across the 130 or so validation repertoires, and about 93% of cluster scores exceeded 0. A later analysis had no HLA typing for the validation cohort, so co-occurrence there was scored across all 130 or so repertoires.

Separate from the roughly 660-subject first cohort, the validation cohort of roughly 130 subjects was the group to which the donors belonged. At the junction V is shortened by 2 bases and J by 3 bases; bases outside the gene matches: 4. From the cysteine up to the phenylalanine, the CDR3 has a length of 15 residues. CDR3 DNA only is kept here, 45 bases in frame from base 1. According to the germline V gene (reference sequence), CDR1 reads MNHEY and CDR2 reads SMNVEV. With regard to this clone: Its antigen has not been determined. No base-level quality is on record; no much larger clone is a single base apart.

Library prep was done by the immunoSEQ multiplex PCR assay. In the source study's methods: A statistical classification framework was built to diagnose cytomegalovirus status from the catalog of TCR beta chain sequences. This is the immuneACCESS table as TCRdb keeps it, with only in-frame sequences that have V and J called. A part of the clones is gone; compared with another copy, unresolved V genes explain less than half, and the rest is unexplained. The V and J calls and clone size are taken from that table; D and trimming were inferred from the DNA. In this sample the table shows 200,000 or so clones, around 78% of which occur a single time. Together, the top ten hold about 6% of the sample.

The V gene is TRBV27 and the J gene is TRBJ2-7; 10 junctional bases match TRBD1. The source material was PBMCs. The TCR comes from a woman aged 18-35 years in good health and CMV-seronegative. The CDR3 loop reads CASSLVRDRGYEQYF. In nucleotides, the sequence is TGTGCCAGCAGTTTAGTCCGGGACAGGGGCTACGAGCAGTACTTC.